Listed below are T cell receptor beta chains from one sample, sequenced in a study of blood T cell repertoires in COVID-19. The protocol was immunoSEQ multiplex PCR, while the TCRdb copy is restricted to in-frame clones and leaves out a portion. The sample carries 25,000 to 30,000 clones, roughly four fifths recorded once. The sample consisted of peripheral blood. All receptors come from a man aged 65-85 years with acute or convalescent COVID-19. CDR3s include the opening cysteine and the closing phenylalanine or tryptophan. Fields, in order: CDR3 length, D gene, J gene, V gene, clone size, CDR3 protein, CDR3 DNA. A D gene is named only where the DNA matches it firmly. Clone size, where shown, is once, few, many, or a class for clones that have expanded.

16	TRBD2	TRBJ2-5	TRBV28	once	CASSLWLREGPKTQYF	TGTGCCAGCAGTTTATGGTTGCGGGAGGGCCCAAAGACCCAGTACTTC
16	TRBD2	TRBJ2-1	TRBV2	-	CASSGRSGSTYNEQFF	TGTGCCAGCAGTGGCCGTAGCGGGAGTACCTACAATGAGCAGTTCTTC
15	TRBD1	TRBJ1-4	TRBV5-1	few	CASSLEGQGNEKLFF	TGCGCCAGCAGCTTGGAAGGACAGGGTAATGAAAAACTGTTTTTT
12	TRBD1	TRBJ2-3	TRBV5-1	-	CASSLTGDTQYF	TGCGCCAGCAGCCTGACAGGGGATACGCAGTATTTT
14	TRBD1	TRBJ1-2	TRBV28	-	CASRQGTDNYGYTF	TGTGCCAGCAGGCAGGGGACAGATAACTATGGCTACACCTTC
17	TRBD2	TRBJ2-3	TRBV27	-	CASSLFFYVAGEQTQYF	TGTGCCAGCAGTTTATTTTTTTATGTCGCGGGAGAACAGACGCAGTATTTT
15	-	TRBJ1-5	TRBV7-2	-	CASSSPGTPNQPQHF	TGTGCCAGCAGCTCGCCCGGGACACCGAATCAGCCCCAGCATTTT
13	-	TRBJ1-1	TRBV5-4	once	CASSLQENTEAFF	TGTGCCAGCAGCCTACAGGAGAACACTGAAGCTTTCTTT
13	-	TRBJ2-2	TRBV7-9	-	CASSPVGTGELFF	TGTGCCAGCAGCCCCGTCGGGACCGGGGAGCTGTTTTTT
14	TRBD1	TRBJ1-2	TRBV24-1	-	CATSDGTAVYGYTF	TGTGCCACCAGTGATGGGACAGCCGTCTATGGCTACACCTTC
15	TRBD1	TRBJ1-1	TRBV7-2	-	CASSAQGAGATEAFF	TGTGCCAGCAGCGCGCAGGGGGCGGGGGCCACTGAAGCTTTCTTT
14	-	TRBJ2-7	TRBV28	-	CASRWEGGTYEQYF	TGTGCCAGCAGATGGGAGGGGGGAACCTACGAGCAGTACTTC
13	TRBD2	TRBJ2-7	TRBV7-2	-	CASSWPRGYEQYF	TGTGCCAGCAGCTGGCCGCGGGGGTACGAGCAGTACTTC
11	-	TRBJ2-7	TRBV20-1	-	CSADYEIEQYF	TGCAGTGCTGACTATGAGATCGAGCAGTACTTC
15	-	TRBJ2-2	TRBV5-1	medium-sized	CASSLWRANTGELFF	TGCGCCAGCAGCTTATGGAGGGCGAACACCGGGGAGCTGTTTTTT
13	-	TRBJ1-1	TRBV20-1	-	CSASSPRWTEAFF	TGCAGTGCTAGTTCCCCCCGGTGGACTGAAGCTTTCTTT
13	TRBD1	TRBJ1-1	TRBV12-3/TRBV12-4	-	CASRYRGGTEAFF	TGTGCCAGCAGATACAGGGGGGGCACTGAAGCTTTCTTT
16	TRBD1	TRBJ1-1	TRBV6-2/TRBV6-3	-	CASSYPLTGLNTEAFF	TGTGCCAGCAGTTACCCCCTGACAGGGTTGAACACTGAAGCTTTCTTT
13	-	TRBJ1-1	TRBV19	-	CASRITANTEAFF	TGTGCCAGTAGGATTACAGCGAACACTGAAGCTTTCTTT
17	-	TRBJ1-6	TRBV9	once	CASSVGTPSSYNSPLHF	TGTGCCAGCAGCGTCGGGACACCGAGCTCCTATAATTCACCCCTCCACTTT
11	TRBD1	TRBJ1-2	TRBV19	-	CASRTGERNTF	TGTGCCAGTAGGACAGGGGAGAGAAACACCTTC
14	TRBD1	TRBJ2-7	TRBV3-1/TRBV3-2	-	CASRRDSNSYEQYF	TGTGCCAGCAGGAGGGACAGTAACTCCTACGAGCAGTACTTC
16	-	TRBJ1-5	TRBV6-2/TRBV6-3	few	CASSYPRQAFNQPQHF	TGTGCCAGCAGTTACCCCCGGCAGGCATTCAATCAGCCCCAGCATTTT